The T cell receptor beta chain under discussion was sequenced for a study of blood T cells in healthy people across ages (dated by TCRdb to the mid-2010s). In the study overall: Template switching captured roughly one uniquely barcoded TCR beta cDNA molecule per two T cells in model experiments. The study analyzed two additional independent replicas of 1 million unique cDNA reads from the same blood draw for two donors, one aged 18 to 30 and one aged 80 or older. Age-related changes in TCR beta repertoire diversity were measured in the study by deep sequencing normalized with unique cDNA molecular identifiers. The donors were split into four age groups: young (average about 16 years), middle-aged (nearly 40), aged (approximately 60) and long-lived (approximately 80). To avoid experimental bias, donors of different ages were randomly spread across the sequencing lanes.

CDR1 and CDR2, looked up from the germline V gene, are SGHRS and YFSETQ. The CDR3 sequence holds 13 residues, the cysteine and phenylalanine included. Only the CDR3 DNA stays, 39 bases, in frame from base 1. Trimming at the junction amounts to 1 base on V and 5 bases on J, and the germline ends lie 9 bases apart. Libraries were made using 5' RACE. Sequencing relied on an Illumina HiSeq 2500. The second PCR ran for about 7 to 11 cycles and used a J-beta primer mix along with a sample-barcoded 5' primer. Each TCR beta cDNA molecule received a unique molecular identifier from a template-switch 5' adaptor carrying 12 random nucleotides. Each sample yielded at least 3 million CDR3-containing paired-end reads. First-strand cDNA was synthesized from all RNA with the Mint cDNA synthesis kit, primed by a TRBC-specific oligonucleotide. Following uracil-DNA glycosylase treatment, all cDNA underwent a first 18-cycle PCR with the universal primers M1SS and BC2_uni_R. As for the authors' bioinformatics: Each sample was normalized by randomly selecting 1 million high-quality reads, each carrying a distinct molecular identifier. Instead of being binned into consensus sequences, reads that shared molecular identifiers were thrown out. MiTCR, set to a Q25 quality threshold and the strictest error-elimination algorithm, was used for CDR3 identification, clonotype clustering and error correction. A nonparametric unseen species model with Euler transformation was used to estimate lower-bound total TCR beta diversity. The public reads were reprocessed in TCRdb via fastp at Q25 and MiXCR, keeping in-frame beta chains. Identical CDR3 proteins give one entry, which carries the most common genes and DNA. TCRdb's processing, not the authors' own work, is the source of the V and J calls. In this sample the table shows about 570,000 distinct CDR3 sequences, 27% of which occur a single time. 18% of the sample is held by the ten biggest clonotypes.

Systemically healthy Caucasian individuals from Russia, 35 to 50 in total and aged about 6 to 95 years, were included as donors. Each donor gave 8 to 10 milliliters of peripheral blood, drawn into EDTA-treated Vacutainer tubes. Ficoll-Paque density-gradient centrifugation was used to isolate PBMCs, with at least 7 million obtained per sample. Total RNA, at least 5 micrograms per sample, was extracted from PBMCs with Trizol reagent. For every donor, an aliquot of PBMCs went through flow cytometry to measure the percentages of naive CD45RAhigh/CD27high T cells. As to this clonotype: Its antigen has not been determined. Qualities for individual bases were not recorded, and no much larger clone is one base off.

Here is what the overall study found, with its caveats: The CMV infection status of donors was not known, potentially confounding age-related changes in expanded clonotypes. A strong correlation was found between observed TCR beta diversity and the percentage of naive T cells measured by flow cytometry. Estimates of total diversity based on one million sequenced T cells were considered lower bounds and underestimates. Compared with the aged group, the long-lived group had more naive CD4+ T cells, fewer expanded clones and increased TCR diversity, a pattern suggesting age selection. Observed TCR beta diversity per million T cells fell roughly linearly with age, and a significant reduction was already apparent by age approximately 41. Since profiling was done on bulk unsorted PBMCs, naive and antigen-experienced compartments could not be conclusively compared.

Here the chain combines TRBV5-1 and TRBJ2-5, with the D gene uncertain. This receptor was identified in a woman aged 70-85 years in good health. The material sequenced was blood. Here is the DNA: TGCGCCAGCAGCTTGTTCAGGAAGGAGACCCAGTACTTC. The translation is CASSLFRKETQYF.